Given below is one T cell receptor beta chain in context. Its antigen is as yet unknown. Losses at the gene ends were 7 bases for V and 4 bases for J; bases not matched to a gene: 5. The germline CDR1 and CDR2 sequences are LNHDA and SQIVND (reference sequence). The CDR3 extends over 14 amino acids. This sample stems from a study of cytomegalovirus exposure and HLA in healthy donors. Method: immunoSEQ multiplex PCR; TCRdb's copy keeps in-frame clones and lacks some. The sample yields roughly 64,000 clones, 85% to 95% seen once. Broader study findings: In vitro, three CMV-associated chains proved specific for CMV antigens.

Sequencing input: PBMCs. The receptor's source is a woman aged 18-35 years in good health and CMV-seropositive. This rearrangement joins TRBV19 to TRBJ2-1, with 9 bases fitting TRBD2. CDR3 in amino acids: CASTRRGGYNEQFF. The CDR3 coding sequence is TGTGCCAGTACGAGGCGGGGGGGGTACAATGAGCAGTTCTTC.